Below are 2 T cell receptor beta chains sequenced from a single sample in a study of long-term antiretroviral therapy in people with HIV. immunoSEQ v3.0 was run at survey level. Data came from immunoSEQ multiplex PCR; TCRdb stores just in-frame clones and leaves some out. The sample holds some 45,000 clones, roughly nine tenths seen once. Material: unsorted PBMCs, obtained 0.1 years before starting antiretroviral therapy. All receptors come from a woman in her forties or fifties with HIV.

V usage is TRBV6-5 and J usage is TRBJ1-1, with D unclear. The CDR3 totals 16 residues. V lost 0 bases, J lost 0 bases, and 11 bases lay in between. Germline V CDR1 and CDR2: MNHEY, SVGAGI. The CDR3, as DNA: TGTGCCAGCAGTTACTCGCGCCTGACCATGAACACTGAAGCTTTCTTT. Protein product: CASSYSRLTMNTEAFF.

The V call is TRBV30, the J call TRBJ1-4, with 9 positions matching TRBD1. J lost 8 bases, V lost 5 bases, and 15 bases had no gene match. CDR3 size: 16 residues. Germline loops: CDR1 GTSNPN, CDR2 SVGIG (reference sequence). CDR3 coding DNA: TGTGCCTGGGAGGGGCAGGGACAGGGCGGAGGCGAAAAACTGTTTTTT. Protein: CAWEGQGQGGGEKLFF.